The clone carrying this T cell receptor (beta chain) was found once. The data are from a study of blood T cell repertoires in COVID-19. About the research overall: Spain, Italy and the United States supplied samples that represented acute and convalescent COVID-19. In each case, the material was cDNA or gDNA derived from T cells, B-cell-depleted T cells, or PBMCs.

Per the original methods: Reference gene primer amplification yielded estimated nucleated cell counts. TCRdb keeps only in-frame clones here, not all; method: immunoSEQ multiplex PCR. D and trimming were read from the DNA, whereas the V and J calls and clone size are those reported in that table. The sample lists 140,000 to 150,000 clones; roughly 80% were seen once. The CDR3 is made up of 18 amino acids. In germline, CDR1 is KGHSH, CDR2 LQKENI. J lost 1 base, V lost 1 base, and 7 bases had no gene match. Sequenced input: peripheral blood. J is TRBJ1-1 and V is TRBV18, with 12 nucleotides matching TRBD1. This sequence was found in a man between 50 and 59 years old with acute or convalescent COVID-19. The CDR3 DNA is TGTGCCAGCTCACCACTCGGGACAGGGGGCGGTGGGAACACTGAAGCTTTCTTT. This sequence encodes CASSPLGTGGGGNTEAFF.